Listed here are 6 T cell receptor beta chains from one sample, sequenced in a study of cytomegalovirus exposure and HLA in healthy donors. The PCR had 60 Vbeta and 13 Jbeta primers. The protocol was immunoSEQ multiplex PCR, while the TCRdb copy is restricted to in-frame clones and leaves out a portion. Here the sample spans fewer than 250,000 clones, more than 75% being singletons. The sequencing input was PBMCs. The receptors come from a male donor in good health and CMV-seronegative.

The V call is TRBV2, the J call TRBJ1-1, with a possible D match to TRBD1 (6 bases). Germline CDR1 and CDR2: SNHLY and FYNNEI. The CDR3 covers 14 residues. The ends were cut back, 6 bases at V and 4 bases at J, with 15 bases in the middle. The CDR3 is CASRRGKGSTEAFF. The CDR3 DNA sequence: TGTGCCAGCAGGAGGGGGAAGGGCAGCACTGAAGCTTTCTTT.

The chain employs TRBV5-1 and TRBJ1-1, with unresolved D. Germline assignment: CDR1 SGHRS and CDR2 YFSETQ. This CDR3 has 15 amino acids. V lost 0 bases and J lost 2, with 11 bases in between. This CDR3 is CASSLVGLKNTEAFF. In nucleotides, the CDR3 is TGCGCCAGCAGCTTGGTTGGCCTGAAAAACACTGAAGCTTTCTTT.

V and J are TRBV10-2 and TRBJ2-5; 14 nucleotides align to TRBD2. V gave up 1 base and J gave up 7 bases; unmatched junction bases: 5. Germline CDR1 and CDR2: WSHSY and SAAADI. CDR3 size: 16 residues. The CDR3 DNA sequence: TGCGCCAGCAGTGAGTGGACTAGCGGGAGGTCCGGGACCCAGTACTTC. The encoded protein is CASSEWTSGRSGTQYF.

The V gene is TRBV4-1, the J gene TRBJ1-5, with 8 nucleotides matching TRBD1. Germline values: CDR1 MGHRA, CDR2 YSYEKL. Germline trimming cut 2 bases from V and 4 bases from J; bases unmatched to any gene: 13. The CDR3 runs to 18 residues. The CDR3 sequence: CASSQYGGTGLRNQPQHF. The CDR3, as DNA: TGCGCCAGCAGCCAATACGGAGGGACAGGCTTGAGGAATCAGCCCCAGCATTTT.

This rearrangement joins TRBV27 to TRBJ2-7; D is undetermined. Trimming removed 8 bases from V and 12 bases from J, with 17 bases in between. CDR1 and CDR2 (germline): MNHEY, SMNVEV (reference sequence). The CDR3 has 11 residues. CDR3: CASAPDLPGYF. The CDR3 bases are TGTGCCAGCGCCCCTGATCTTCCGGGGTACTTC.

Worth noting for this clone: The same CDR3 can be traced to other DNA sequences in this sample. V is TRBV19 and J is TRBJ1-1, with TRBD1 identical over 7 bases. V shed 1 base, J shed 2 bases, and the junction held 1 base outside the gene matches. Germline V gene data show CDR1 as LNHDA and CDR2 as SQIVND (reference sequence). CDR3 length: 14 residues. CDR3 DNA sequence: TGTGCCAGTAGTATAGGACAGGGCAACACTGAAGCTTTCTTT. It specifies CASSIGQGNTEAFF.